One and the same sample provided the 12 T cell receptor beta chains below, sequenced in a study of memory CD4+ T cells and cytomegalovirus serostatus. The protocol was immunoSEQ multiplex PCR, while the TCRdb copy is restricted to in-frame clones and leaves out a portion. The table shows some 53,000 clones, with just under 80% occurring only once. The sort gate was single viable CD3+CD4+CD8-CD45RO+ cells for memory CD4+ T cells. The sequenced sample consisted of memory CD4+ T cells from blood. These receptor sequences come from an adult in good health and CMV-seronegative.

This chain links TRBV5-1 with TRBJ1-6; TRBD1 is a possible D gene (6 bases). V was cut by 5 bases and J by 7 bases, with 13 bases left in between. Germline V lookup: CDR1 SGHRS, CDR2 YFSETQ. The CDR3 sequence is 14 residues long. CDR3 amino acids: CASRQGMMNSPLHF. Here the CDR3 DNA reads TGCGCCAGCAGGCAGGGGATGATGAATTCACCCCTCCACTTT.

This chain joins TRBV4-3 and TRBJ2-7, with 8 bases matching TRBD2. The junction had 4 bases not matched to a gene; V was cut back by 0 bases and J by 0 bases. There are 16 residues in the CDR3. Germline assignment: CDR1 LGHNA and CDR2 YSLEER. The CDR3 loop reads CASSQDTSGGSYEQYF. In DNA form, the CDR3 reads TGCGCCAGCAGCCAAGATACCAGCGGGGGCTCCTACGAGCAGTACTTC.

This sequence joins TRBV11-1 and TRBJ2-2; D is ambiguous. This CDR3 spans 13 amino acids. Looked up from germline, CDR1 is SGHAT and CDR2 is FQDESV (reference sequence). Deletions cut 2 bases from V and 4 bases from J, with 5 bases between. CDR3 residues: CASSLQATGELFF. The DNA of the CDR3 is TGTGCCAGCAGCTTACAGGCCACCGGGGAGCTGTTTTTT.

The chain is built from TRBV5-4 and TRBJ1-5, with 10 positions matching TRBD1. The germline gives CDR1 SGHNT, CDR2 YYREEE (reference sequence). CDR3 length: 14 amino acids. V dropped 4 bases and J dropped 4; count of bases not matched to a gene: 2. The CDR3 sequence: CASSKDRGNQPQHF. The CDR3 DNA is TGTGCCAGCAGCAAGGACAGGGGGAATCAGCCCCAGCATTTT.

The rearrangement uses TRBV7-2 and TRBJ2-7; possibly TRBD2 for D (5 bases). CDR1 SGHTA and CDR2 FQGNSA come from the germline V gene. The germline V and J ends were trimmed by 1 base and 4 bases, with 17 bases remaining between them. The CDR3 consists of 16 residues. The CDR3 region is CASSLGRADSGYEQYF. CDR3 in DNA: TGTGCCAGCAGCTTAGGGCGAGCGGACTCGGGGTACGAGCAGTACTTC. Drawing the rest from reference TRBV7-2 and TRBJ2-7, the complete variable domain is GAGVSQSPSNKVTEKGKDVELRCDPISGHTALYWYRQSLGQGLEFLIYFQGNSAPDKSGLPSDRFSAERTGGSVSTLTIQRTQQEDSAVYLCASSLGRADSGYEQYFGPGTRLTVT.

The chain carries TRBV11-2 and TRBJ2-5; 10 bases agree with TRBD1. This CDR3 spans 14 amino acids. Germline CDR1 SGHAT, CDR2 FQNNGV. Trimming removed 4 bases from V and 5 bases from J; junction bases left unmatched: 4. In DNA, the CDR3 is TGTGCCAGCAGCTCTTGGACAGGGGGTGAGACCCAGTACTTC. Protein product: CASSSWTGGETQYF.

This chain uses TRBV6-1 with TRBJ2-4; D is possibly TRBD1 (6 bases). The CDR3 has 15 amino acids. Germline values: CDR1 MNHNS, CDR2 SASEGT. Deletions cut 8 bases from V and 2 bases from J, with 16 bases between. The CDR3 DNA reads TGTGCCAGCCAATATCAGGGGCTAACCAAAAACATTCAGTACTTC. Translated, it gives CASQYQGLTKNIQYF.

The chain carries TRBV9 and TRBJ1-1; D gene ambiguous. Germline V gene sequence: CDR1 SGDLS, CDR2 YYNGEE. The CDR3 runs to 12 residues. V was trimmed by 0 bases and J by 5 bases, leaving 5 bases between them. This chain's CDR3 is CASSVGLTEAFF. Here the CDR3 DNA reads TGTGCCAGCAGCGTAGGGTTAACTGAAGCTTTCTTT.

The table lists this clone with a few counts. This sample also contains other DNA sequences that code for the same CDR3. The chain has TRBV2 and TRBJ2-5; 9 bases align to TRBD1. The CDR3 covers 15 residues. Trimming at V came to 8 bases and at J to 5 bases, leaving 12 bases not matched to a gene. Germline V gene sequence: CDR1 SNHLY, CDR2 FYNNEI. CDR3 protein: CASPPDRGGRETQYF. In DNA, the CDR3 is TGTGCCAGCCCTCCGGACAGGGGTGGTCGGGAGACCCAGTACTTC.

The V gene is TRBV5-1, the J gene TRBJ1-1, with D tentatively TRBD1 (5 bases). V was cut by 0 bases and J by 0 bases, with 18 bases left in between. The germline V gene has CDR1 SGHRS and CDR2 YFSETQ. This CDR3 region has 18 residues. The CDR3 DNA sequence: TGCGCCAGCAGCTTGGAGGTAGGGGCCCCTTTCATGAACACTGAAGCTTTCTTT. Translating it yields CASSLEVGAPFMNTEAFF.

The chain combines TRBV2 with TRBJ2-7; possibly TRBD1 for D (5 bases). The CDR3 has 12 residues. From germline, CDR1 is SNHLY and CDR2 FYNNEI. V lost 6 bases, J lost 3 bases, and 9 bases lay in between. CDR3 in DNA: TGTGCCAGCAGACCCGACAGCTACGAGCAGTACTTC. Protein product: CASRPDSYEQYF.

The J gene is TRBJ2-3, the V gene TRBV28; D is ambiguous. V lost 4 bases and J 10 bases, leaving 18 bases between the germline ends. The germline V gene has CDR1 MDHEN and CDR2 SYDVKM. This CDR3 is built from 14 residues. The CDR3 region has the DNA TGTGCCAGCAGTTCCCGGCAGTGGGGTGAGGCGCAGTATTTT. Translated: CASSSRQWGEAQYF.